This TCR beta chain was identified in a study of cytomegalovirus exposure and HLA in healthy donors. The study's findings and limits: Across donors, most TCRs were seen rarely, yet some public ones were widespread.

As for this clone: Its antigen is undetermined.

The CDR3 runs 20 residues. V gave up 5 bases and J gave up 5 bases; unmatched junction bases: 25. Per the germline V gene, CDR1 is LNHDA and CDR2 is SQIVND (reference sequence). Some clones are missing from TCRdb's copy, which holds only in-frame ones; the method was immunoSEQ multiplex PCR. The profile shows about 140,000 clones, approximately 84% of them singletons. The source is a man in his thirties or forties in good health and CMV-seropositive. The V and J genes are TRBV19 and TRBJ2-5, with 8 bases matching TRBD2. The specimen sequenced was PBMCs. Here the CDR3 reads CASSSDSGDFNPLTLETQYF. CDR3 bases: TGTGCCAGTAGTTCGGATAGCGGGGACTTTAATCCGCTGACGTTGGAGACCCAGTACTTC.